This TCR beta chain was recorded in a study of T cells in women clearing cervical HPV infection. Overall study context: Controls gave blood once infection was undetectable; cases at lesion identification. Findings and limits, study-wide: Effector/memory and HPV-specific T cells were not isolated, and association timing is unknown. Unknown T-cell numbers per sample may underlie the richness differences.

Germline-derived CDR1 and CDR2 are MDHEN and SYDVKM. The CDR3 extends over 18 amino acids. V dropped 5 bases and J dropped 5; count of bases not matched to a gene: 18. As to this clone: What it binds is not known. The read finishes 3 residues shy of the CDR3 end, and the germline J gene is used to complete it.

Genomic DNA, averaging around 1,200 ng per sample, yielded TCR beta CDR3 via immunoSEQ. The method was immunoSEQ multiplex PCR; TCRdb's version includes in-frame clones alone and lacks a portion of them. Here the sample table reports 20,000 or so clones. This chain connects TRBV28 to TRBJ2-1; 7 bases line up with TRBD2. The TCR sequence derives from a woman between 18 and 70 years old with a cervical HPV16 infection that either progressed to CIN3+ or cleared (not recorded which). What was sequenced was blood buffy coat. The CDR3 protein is CASSRGGLDLNLNNEQFF. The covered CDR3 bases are TGTGCCAGCAGTAGGGGCGGACTAGACCTAAACTTAAACAATGAG.